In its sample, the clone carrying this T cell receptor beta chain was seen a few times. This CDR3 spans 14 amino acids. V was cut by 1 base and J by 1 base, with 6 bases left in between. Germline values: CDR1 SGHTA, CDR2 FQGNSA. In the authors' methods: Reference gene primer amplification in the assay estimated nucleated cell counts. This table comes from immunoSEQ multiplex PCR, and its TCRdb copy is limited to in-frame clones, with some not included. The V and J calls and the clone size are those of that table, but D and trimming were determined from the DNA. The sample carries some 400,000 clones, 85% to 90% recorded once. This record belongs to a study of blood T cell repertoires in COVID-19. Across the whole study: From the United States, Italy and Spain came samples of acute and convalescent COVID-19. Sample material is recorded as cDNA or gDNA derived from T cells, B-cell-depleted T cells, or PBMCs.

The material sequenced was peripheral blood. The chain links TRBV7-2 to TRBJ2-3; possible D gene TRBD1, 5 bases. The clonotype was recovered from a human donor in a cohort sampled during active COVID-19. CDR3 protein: CASSLGRGTDTQYF. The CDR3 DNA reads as TGTGCCAGCAGCTTAGGCAGGGGCACAGATACGCAGTATTTT.